The clone carrying this T cell receptor (beta chain) was found a few times. These data originate in a study of blood T cell repertoires in COVID-19. Study summary: Acute-phase and convalescent COVID-19 samples originated in the United States, Italy and Spain.

V was clipped by 3 bases and J by 2 bases; unmatched bases: 11. The germline V gene has CDR1 SNHLY and CDR2 FYNNEI. The CDR3 extends over 19 amino acids. How the authors handled the data: Counts of nucleated cells, estimated from reference gene primer amplification, were obtained. Data came from immunoSEQ multiplex PCR; TCRdb stores just in-frame clones and leaves some out. The V and J calls and clone size were taken over from that table, and D and trimming were inferred from the DNA. Seen here are some 300,000 clones, more than 75% observed once, and the top ten hold approximately 2%. The sequencing input was PBMCs or T cells enriched from blood (not recorded which). The J gene is TRBJ2-7, the V gene TRBV2, with 15 bases that match TRBD2. This receptor was identified in a woman aged 55-69 years in a cohort exposed to, infected with or recovered from COVID-19 (not recorded which). CDR3 amino acids: CASSDLPRTSGRAPYEQYF. CDR3 DNA sequence: TGTGCCAGCAGTGATTTACCTAGGACTAGCGGGAGGGCCCCCTACGAGCAGTACTTC.